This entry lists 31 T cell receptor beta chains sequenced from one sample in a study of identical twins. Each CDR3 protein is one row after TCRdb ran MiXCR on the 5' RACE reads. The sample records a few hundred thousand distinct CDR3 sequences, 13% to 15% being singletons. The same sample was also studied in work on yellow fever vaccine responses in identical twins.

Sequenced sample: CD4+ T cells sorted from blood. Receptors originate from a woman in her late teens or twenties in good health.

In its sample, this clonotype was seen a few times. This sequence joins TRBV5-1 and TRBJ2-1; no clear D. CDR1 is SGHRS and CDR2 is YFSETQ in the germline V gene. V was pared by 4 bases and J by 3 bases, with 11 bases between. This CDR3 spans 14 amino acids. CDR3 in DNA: TGCGCCAGCAGCGCCACACACGGCTACAATGAGCAGTTCTTC. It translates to CASSATHGYNEQFF.

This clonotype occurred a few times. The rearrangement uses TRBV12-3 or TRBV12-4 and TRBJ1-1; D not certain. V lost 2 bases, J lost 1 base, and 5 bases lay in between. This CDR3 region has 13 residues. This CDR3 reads CASSLSQNTEAFF. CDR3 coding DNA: TGTGCCAGCAGTTTAAGCCAGAACACTGAAGCTTTCTTT.

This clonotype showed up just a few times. CDR3 region: CASRQGNYGYTF. The CDR3 DNA sequence: TGTGCCAGCCGTCAGGGTAACTATGGCTACACCTTC. This rearrangement joins TRBV28 to TRBJ1-2; D might be TRBD1 (5 bases). This CDR3 comprises 12 residues. Trimming shortened V by 8 bases and J by 1 base, and 8 bases separated the two germline ends. In germline, CDR1 is MDHEN, CDR2 SYDVKM.

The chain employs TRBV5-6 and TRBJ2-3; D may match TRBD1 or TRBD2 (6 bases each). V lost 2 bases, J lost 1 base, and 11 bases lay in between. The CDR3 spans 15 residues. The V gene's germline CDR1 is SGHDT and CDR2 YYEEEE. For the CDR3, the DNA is TGTGCCAGCAGCTTACAGGGACTCGGCACAGATACGCAGTATTTT. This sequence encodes CASSLQGLGTDTQYF. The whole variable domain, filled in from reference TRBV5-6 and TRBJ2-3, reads DAGVTQSPTHLIKTRGQQVTLRCSPKSGHDTVSWYQQALGQGPQFIFQYYEEEERQRGNFPDRFSGHQFPNYSSELNVNALLLGDSALYLCASSLQGLGTDTQYFGPGTRLTVL.

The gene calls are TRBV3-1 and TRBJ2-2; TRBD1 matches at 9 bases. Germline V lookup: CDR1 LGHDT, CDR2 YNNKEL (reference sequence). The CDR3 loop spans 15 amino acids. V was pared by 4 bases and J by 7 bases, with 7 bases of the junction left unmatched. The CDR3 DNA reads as TGTGCCAGCAGCCCCGGGACAGGGTACGGCGGGGAGCTGTTTTTT. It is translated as CASSPGTGYGGELFF.

CDR3 bases: TGCAGCGTTGTACGGTGGGGACAGGGGAGGGAGACCCAGTACTTC. Translating gives CSVVRWGQGRETQYF. This chain links TRBV29-1 with TRBJ2-5; 10 nucleotides agree with TRBD1. The V and J ends lost 4 bases and 5 bases, in that order; junction bases with no gene match: 10. This CDR3 has 15 amino acids. Germline CDR1 reads SQVTM; CDR2 reads ANQGSEA.

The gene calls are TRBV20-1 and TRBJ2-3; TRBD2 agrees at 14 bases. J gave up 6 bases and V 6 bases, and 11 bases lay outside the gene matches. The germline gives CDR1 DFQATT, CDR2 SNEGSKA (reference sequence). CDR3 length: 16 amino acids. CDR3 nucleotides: TGCAGTGCCCACCGGACTAGCGGGGGGCCGAGGGATACGCAGTATTTT. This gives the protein CSAHRTSGGPRDTQYF.

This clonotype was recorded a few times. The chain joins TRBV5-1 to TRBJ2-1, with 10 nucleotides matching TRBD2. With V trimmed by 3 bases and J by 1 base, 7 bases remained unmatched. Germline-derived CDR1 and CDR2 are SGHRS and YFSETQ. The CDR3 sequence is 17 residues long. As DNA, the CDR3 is TGCGCCAGCAGCTGGCCCCTAGCGGGGGTATCCTACAATGAGCAGTTCTTC. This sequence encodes CASSWPLAGVSYNEQFF.

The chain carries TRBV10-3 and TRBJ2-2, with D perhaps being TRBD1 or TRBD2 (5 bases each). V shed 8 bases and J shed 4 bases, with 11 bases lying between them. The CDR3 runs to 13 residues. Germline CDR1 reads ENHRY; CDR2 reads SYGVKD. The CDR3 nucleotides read TGTGCCATCGTGGGGGTGGCCACCGGGGAGCTGTTTTTT. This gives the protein CAIVGVATGELFF.

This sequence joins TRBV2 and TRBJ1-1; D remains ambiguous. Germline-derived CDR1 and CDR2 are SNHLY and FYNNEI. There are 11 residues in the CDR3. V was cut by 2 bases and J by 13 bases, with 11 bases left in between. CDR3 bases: TGTGCCAGCAGTGAATTGGGGTTGGGTTTCTTT. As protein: CASSELGLGFF.

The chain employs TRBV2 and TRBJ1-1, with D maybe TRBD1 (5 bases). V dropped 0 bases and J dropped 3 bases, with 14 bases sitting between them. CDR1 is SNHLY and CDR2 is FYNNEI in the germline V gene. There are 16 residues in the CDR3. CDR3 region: CASSEALQGWDTEAFF. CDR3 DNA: TGTGCCAGCAGTGAAGCGCTTCAGGGTTGGGACACTGAAGCTTTCTTT.

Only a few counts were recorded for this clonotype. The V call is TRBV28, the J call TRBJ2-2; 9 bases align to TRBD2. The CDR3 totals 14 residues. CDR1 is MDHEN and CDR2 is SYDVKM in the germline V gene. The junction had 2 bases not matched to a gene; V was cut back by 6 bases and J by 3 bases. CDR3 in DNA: TGTGCCAGCAGAGCGGGGGGCCACACCGGGGAGCTGTTTTTT. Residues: CASRAGGHTGELFF. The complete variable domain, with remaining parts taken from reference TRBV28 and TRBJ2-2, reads DVKVTQSSRYLVKRTGEKVFLECVQDMDHENMFWYRQDPGLGLRLIYFSYDVKMKEKGDIPEGYSVSREKKERFSLILESASTNQTSMYLCASRAGGHTGELFFGEGSRLTVL.

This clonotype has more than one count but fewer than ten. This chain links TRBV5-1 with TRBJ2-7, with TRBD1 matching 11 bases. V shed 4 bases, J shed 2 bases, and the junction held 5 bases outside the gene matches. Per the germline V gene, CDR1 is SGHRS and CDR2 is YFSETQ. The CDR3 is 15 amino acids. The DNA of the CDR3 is TGCGCCAGCAGCCAATTGGGACAGGGGGCCTACGAGCAGTACTTC. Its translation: CASSQLGQGAYEQYF.

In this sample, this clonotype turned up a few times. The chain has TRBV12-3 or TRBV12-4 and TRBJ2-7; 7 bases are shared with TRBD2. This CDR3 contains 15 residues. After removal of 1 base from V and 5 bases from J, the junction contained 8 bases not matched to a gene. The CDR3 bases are TGTGCCAGCAGTTTAGACGGCGGGAGTTTCAACGAGCAGTACTTC. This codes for CASSLDGGSFNEQYF.

This CDR3 is CASSRGGKPGSGANVLTF. The DNA of the CDR3 is TGTGCCAGCAGTCGTGGGGGGAAACCAGGTTCTGGGGCCAACGTCCTGACTTTC. The chain links TRBV2 to TRBJ2-6; TRBD2 is a possible D gene (6 bases). This CDR3 comprises 18 residues. Germline values: CDR1 SNHLY, CDR2 FYNNEI. Trimming removed 5 bases from V and 1 base from J, with 18 bases in between. The full variable domain, its missing parts supplied by reference TRBV2 and TRBJ2-6, is EPEVTQTPSHQVTQMGQEVILRCVPISNHLYFYWYRQILGQKVEFLVSFYNNEISEKSEIFDDQFSVERPDGSNFTLKIRSTKLEDSAMYFCASSRGGKPGSGANVLTFGAGSRLTVL.

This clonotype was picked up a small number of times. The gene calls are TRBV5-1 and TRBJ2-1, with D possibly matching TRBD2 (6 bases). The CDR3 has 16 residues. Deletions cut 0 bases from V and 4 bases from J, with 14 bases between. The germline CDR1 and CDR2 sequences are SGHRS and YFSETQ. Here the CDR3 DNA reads TGCGCCAGCAGCTTGGGGCTCAGCGGGTTGTACAATGAGCAGTTCTTC. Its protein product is CASSLGLSGLYNEQFF.

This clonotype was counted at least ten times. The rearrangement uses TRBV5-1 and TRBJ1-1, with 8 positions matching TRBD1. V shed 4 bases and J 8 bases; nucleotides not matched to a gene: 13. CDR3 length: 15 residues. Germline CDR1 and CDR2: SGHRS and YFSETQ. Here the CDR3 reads CASSPTRTGLGEAFF. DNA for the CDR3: TGCGCCAGCAGCCCCACTCGGACAGGGCTCGGCGAAGCTTTCTTT.

CDR3 DNA sequence: TGTGCCAGTACCCCGCTTGCCGGCACAGGGGGGTACAATGAGCAGTTCTTC. Translating it yields CASTPLAGTGGYNEQFF. The V gene is TRBV19, the J gene TRBJ2-1; 8 bases are shared with TRBD1. The CDR3 length is 17 residues. From germline, CDR1 is LNHDA and CDR2 SQIVND (reference sequence). Trimming at V came to 7 bases and at J to 4 bases, leaving 15 bases not matched to a gene.

CDR3 DNA: TGTGCCAGCAGCTTGTTTCAGGGGTACCAAGAGACCCAGTACTTC. It translates to CASSLFQGYQETQYF. The rearrangement uses TRBV5-5 and TRBJ2-5; maybe TRBD1 (6 bases). The V end lost 1 base, the J end lost 0 bases, and 10 bases lay between the germline ends. CDR3 length equals 15 residues. The germline V gene encodes CDR1 SGHKS and CDR2 YYEKEE (reference sequence).

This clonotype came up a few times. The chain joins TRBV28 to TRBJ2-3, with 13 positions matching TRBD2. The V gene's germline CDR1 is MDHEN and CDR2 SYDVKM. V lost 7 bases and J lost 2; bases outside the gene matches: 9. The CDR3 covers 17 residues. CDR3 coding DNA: TGTGCCAGCATAACTAGCGGGGGGGCGAGATTCACAGATACGCAGTATTTT. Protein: CASITSGGARFTDTQYF.

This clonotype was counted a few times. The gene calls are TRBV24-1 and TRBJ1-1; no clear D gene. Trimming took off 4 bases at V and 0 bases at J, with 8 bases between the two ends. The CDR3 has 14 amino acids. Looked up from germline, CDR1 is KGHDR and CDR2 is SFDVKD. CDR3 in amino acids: CATSDPSMNTEAFF. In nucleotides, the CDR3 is TGTGCCACCAGTGACCCTAGTATGAACACTGAAGCTTTCTTT.

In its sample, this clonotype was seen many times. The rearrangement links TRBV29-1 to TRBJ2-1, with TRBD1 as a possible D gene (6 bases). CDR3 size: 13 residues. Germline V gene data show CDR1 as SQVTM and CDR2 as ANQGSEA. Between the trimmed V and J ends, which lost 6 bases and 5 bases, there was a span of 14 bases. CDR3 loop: CSVSGTTNNEQFF. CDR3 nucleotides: TGCAGCGTCTCCGGGACAACTAACAATGAGCAGTTCTTC.

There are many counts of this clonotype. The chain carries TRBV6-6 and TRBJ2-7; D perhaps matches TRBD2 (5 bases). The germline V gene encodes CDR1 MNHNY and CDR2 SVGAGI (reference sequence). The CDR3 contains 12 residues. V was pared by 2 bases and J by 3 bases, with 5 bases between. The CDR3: CASSYEGYEQYF. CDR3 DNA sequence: TGTGCCAGCAGTTACGAGGGCTACGAGCAGTACTTC.

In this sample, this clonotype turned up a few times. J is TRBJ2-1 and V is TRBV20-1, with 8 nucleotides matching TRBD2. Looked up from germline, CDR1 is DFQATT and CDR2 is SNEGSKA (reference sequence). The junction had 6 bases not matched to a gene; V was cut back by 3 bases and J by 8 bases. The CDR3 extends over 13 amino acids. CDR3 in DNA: TGCAGTGCTAGCGGGGGGGTTTTTTATGAGCAGTTCTTC. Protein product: CSASGGVFYEQFF.

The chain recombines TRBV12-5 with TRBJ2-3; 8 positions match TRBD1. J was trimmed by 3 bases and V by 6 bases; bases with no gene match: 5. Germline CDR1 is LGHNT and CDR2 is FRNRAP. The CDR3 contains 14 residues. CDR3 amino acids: CASGIGQGTDTQYF. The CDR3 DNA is TGTGCTAGTGGAATCGGACAGGGTACAGATACGCAGTATTTT.

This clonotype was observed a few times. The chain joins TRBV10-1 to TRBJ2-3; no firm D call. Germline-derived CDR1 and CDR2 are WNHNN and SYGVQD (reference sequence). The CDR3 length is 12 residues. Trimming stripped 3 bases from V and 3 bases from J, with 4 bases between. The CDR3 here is CASSDYTDTQYF. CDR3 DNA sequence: TGCGCCAGCAGTGATTATACAGATACGCAGTATTTT.

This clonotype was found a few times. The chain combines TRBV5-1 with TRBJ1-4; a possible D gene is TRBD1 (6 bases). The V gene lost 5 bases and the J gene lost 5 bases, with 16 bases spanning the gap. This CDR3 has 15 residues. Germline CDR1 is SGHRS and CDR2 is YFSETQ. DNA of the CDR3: TGCGCCAGCAGGGGAGGGGGGTCCGGCAATGAAAAACTGTTTTTT. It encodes CASRGGGSGNEKLFF.

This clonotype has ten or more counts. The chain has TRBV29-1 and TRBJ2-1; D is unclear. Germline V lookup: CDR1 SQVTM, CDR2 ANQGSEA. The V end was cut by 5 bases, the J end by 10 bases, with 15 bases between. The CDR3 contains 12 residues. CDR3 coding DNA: TGCAGCGTTCTCCCTTTTGGGCGGGAGCAGTTCTTC. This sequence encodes CSVLPFGREQFF.

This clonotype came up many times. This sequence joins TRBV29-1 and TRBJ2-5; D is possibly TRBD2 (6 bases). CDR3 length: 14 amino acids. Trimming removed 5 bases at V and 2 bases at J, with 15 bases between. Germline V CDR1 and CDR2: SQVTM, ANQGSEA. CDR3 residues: CSVFGRVQQETQYF. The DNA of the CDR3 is TGCAGCGTTTTCGGGAGAGTACAACAAGAGACCCAGTACTTC.

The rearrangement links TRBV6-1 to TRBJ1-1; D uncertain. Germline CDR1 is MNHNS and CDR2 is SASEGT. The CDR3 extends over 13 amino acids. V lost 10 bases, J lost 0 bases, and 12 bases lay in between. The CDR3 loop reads CATRVTMNTEAFF. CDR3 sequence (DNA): TGTGCCACCCGGGTTACCATGAACACTGAAGCTTTCTTT.

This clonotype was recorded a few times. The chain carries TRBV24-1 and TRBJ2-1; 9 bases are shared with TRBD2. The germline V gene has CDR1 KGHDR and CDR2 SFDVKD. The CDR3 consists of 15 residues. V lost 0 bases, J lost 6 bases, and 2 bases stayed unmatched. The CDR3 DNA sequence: TGTGCCACCAGTGATTTGGAGACTAGCGGCAATGAGCAGTTCTTC. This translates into CATSDLETSGNEQFF.